These T cell receptor beta chains were read from a single sample in a study of blood T cell repertoires in COVID-19. Sequencing used immunoSEQ multiplex PCR; TCRdb keeps in-frame clones, though not all of them. The sample shows over 150,000 clones, 87% of them seen only once. Sequencing used PBMCs or T cells enriched from blood (not recorded which). All receptors derive from a woman aged 25 to 45 who had recovered from COVID-19. Both conserved end residues are part of each CDR3. A D gene is named only where the DNA matches it firmly. The size entry is marked missing in some rows and otherwise reads once, few, many or a size class.

j_call | d_call | v_call | clone_size | cdr3_aa | cdr3_nt
TRBJ1-5 | TRBD1 | TRBV16 | . | CASSIQGEGQPQHF | TGTGCCAGCAGTATTCAGGGGGAAGGTCAGCCCCAGCATTTT
TRBJ1-6 | . | TRBV7-2 | once | CASSLGLQANSPLHF | TGTGCCAGCAGCTTAGGGTTACAGGCGAATTCACCCCTCCACTTT
TRBJ1-1 | . | TRBV5-5 | . | CASSLGLGGGNTEAFF | TGTGCCAGCAGCTTGGGACTGGGCGGAGGGAACACTGAAGCTTTCTTT
TRBJ1-2 | TRBD1 | TRBV6-5 | . | CASSLPTGGDGYTF | TGTGCCAGCAGTTTACCGACAGGGGGAGATGGCTACACCTTC
TRBJ1-2 | . | TRBV5-6 | . | CASSPPEGFYGYTF | TGTGCCAGCAGCCCCCCAGAGGGCTTCTATGGCTACACCTTC
TRBJ1-3 | . | TRBV9 | many | CASSVESTGTGNTIYF | TGTGCCAGCAGCGTAGAGTCAACAGGGACTGGAAACACCATATATTTT
TRBJ2-7 | TRBD2 | TRBV5-4 | few | CASSLTVTSGYYEQYF | TGTGCCAGCAGCTTGACCGTAACTAGCGGATACTACGAGCAGTACTTC
TRBJ1-3 | TRBD1 | TRBV28 | . | CASIPRTGKDRRNTIYF | TGTGCCAGCATACCCAGGACAGGGAAAGACCGGCGAAACACCATATATTTT
TRBJ1-1 | . | TRBV2 | . | CARSGGETEAFF | TGTGCCAGGTCTGGGGGCGAGACTGAAGCTTTCTTT
TRBJ1-1 | . | TRBV5-1 | . | CASSSIGDTEAFF | TGCGCCAGCAGCTCTATCGGGGACACTGAAGCTTTCTTT
TRBJ1-2 | TRBD1 | TRBV12-3/TRBV12-4 | . | CASSLGDSYGYTF | TGTGCCAGCAGTTTAGGGGACAGCTATGGCTACACCTTC
TRBJ1-2 | . | TRBV7-9 | . | CASVQEGLNYGYTF | TGTGCCAGCGTCCAGGAGGGGTTAAACTATGGCTACACCTTC